This TCR beta chain appears in the sequencing data of a study of neurological immune-mediated disorders. Study observations and caveats: In HTLV-1-associated myelopathy, TCR clonal expansion was greatest, whereas multiple sclerosis had the least, falling below healthy controls. The study found no CDR3 amino acid sequences shared by expanded clones across subjects, suggesting private repertoires in all groups.

Synthesis of cDNA was carried out by template-switch 5'RACE. The reaction used 10-nucleotide random UMIs. TCRdb fed the 5' RACE reads into MiXCR, producing one record per CDR3 protein. In the table there are roughly 100,000 distinct CDR3 sequences, approximately 3.3% of which are singletons. This CDR3 region has 15 residues. Trimming stripped 2 bases from V and 2 bases from J, with 13 bases between. Germline V CDR1 and CDR2: SGHTA, FQGNSA. This clonotype has at least ten counts. Its antigen is not known. The sample consisted of PBMCs. The rearrangement links TRBV7-2 to TRBJ2-7; the D is unclear. This receptor was identified in a woman under 30 with multiple sclerosis. The CDR3 bases are TGTGCCAGCAGCTTATCCGCGGTCCCTACCTACGAGCAGTACTTC. It encodes CASSLSAVPTYEQYF.